These 27 T cell receptor beta chains were sequenced from one sample in a study of cytomegalovirus exposure and HLA in healthy donors. Profiled with immunoSEQ multiplex PCR; TCRdb holds only in-frame clones, not every one. The sample consists of about 56,000 clones, approximately 94% of them appearing once. Sequenced input: PBMCs. The source of these receptors is a man aged 18 to 30 in good health and CMV-seronegative.

As to this clone: Other DNA sequences from this sample encode an identical CDR3 as well. V is TRBV5-1 and J is TRBJ2-7, with D possibly TRBD1 on 6 matching bases. The CDR3 extends over 12 amino acids. Germline lookup yields CDR1 SGHRS and CDR2 YFSETQ. The ends were cut back, 3 bases at V and 4 bases at J, with 8 bases in the middle. The CDR3 sequence is CASSSRGYEQYF. The CDR3 DNA reads as TGCGCCAGCAGCTCGAGGGGGTACGAGCAGTACTTC.

V and J are TRBV9 and TRBJ1-1; D is ambiguous. CDR1 is SGDLS, CDR2 YYNGEE, per germline. The CDR3 loop spans 13 amino acids. Trimming shortened V by 0 bases and J by 0 bases, and 3 bases separated the two germline ends. The CDR3 protein is CASSVDMNTEAFF. CDR3 DNA: TGTGCCAGCAGCGTAGATATGAACACTGAAGCTTTCTTT.

This chain connects TRBV7-6 to TRBJ2-7; no reliable D call. The CDR3 sequence is 13 residues long. Looked up from germline, CDR1 is SGHVS and CDR2 is FNYEAQ. V lost 1 base, J lost 3 bases, and 7 bases lay in between. The CDR3 here is CASSLELDYEQYF. CDR3 DNA sequence: TGTGCCAGCAGCTTAGAGCTAGACTACGAGCAGTACTTC. Full variable domain (remainder filled in from reference TRBV7-6 and TRBJ2-7): GAGVSQSPRYKVTKRGQDVALRCDPISGHVSLYWYRQALGQGPEFLTYFNYEAQQDKSGLPNDRFSAERPEGSISTLTIQRTEQRDSAMYRCASSLELDYEQYFGPGTRLTVT.

This sequence joins TRBV7-9 and TRBJ2-1; 7 positions match TRBD2. The J segment lost 0 bases and the V segment lost 0 bases, leaving 8 bases of the junction unmatched. Germline loops: CDR1 SEHNR, CDR2 FQNEAQ (reference sequence). There are 18 residues in the CDR3. CDR3 protein: CASSLAALAKGSYNEQFF. The CDR3 DNA sequence: TGTGCCAGCAGCTTAGCCGCACTAGCGAAAGGCTCCTACAATGAGCAGTTCTTC.

The chain recombines TRBV2 with TRBJ2-1, with D tentatively TRBD1 (6 bases). Deletions cut 0 bases from V and 3 bases from J, with 15 bases between. CDR3 size: 17 residues. Germline assignment: CDR1 SNHLY and CDR2 FYNNEI. CDR3 region: CASSEAFVGQSYNEQFF. As DNA, the CDR3 is TGTGCCAGCAGTGAAGCCTTCGTCGGACAGAGCTACAATGAGCAGTTCTTC.

This clone showed up just a few times. J is TRBJ2-7 and V is TRBV15, with 8 nucleotides matching TRBD1. After removal of 3 bases from V and 7 bases from J, the junction contained 8 bases not matched to a gene. The CDR3 runs to 14 residues. Germline values: CDR1 LNHNV, CDR2 YYDKDF (reference sequence). The CDR3 DNA reads TGTGCCACCAGCAGGGACAGGGCGACCCGGGAGCAGTACTTC. Translation gives CATSRDRATREQYF.

The chain links TRBV7-8 to TRBJ2-5, with 8 bases identical to TRBD1. The CDR3 is 13 amino acids. J was trimmed by 2 bases and V by 7 bases; bases with no gene match: 3. Germline assignment: CDR1 SGHVS and CDR2 FQNEAQ. The CDR3 sequence is CASTNRGQETQYF. The DNA for the CDR3 is TGTGCCAGCACAAACAGGGGGCAAGAGACCCAGTACTTC.

This clone was picked up a small number of times. The CDR3 loop is CASSVEDRDPGELFF. CDR3 sequence (DNA): TGTGCCAGCAGCGTAGAGGACAGGGATCCCGGGGAGCTGTTTTTT. The chain carries TRBV9 and TRBJ2-2; TRBD1 aligns across 8 bases. Per germline, CDR1 SGDLS and CDR2 YYNGEE. V shed 0 bases, J shed 6 bases, and the junction held 4 bases outside the gene matches. The CDR3 runs to 15 residues.

The chain couples TRBV7-2 to TRBJ2-2, with D unresolved. Trimming cost V 4 bases and J 7 bases, with 7 bases left between them. This CDR3 region has 12 residues. Germline V gene sequence: CDR1 SGHTA, CDR2 FQGNSA. CDR3 sequence (DNA): TGTGCCAGCAGCTATTCTCTCGGGGAGCTGTTTTTT. Amino acid sequence: CASSYSLGELFF.

This chain links TRBV27 with TRBJ2-1, with 13 nucleotides matching TRBD2. V shed 0 bases, J shed 9 bases, and the junction held 5 bases outside the gene matches. Germline lookup yields CDR1 MNHEY and CDR2 SMNVEV (reference sequence). The CDR3 loop spans 16 amino acids. CDR3 loop: CASSLSGLAGASEQFF. The CDR3 DNA reads TGTGCCAGCAGTTTATCAGGACTAGCGGGAGCGAGTGAGCAGTTCTTC.

The V call is TRBV6-4, the J call TRBJ2-2, with TRBD1 matching over 10 bases. Germline-derived CDR1 and CDR2 are MRHNA and SNTAGT. V trimming: 0 bases; J trimming: 3 bases; junction bases outside the gene matches: 4. This CDR3 is 17 amino acids long. The CDR3 DNA reads as TGTGCCAGCAGTGACTCCAGGACAGGGGGGGACACCGGGGAGCTGTTTTTT. Residues: CASSDSRTGGDTGELFF.

This clone was recorded once. The V gene is TRBV2, the J gene TRBJ2-5, with D perhaps matching TRBD1 (5 bases). Germline CDR1 and CDR2: SNHLY and FYNNEI. The CDR3 loop spans 15 amino acids. The V end lost 1 base, the J end lost 5 bases, and 14 bases lay between the germline ends. CDR3 DNA sequence: TGTGCCAGCAGTGAAGATTGGGCAGGGTCGGAGACCCAGTACTTC. This sequence encodes CASSEDWAGSETQYF.

The chain employs TRBV15 and TRBJ1-2; TRBD1 matches 9 bases. Germline V gene lookup returns CDR1 LNHNV and CDR2 YYDKDF (reference sequence). Losses at the gene ends were 7 bases for V and 2 bases for J; bases not matched to a gene: 5. The CDR3 sequence is 14 residues long. The CDR3 DNA reads TGTGCCACCACCAGGACAGGGGCCAACTATGGCTACACCTTC. Protein product: CATTRTGANYGYTF.

The chain combines TRBV19 with TRBJ2-7; 8 bases align to TRBD2. The J segment lost 5 bases and the V segment lost 1 base, leaving 4 bases of the junction unmatched. The CDR3 sequence is 14 residues long. Germline CDR1 reads LNHDA; CDR2 reads SQIVND (reference sequence). The CDR3 sequence: CASSIAGGQDEQYF. Written as DNA, the CDR3 is TGTGCCAGTAGTATAGCGGGAGGGCAGGACGAGCAGTACTTC.

The J gene is TRBJ1-1, the V gene TRBV6-5, with TRBD1 as a possible D gene (5 bases). CDR3 length equals 16 residues. V gave up 2 bases and J gave up 0 bases, with 13 bases separating them. Germline V CDR1 and CDR2: MNHEY, SVGAGI. The CDR3 sequence is CASSYTFGGLNTEAFF. The CDR3 DNA sequence: TGTGCCAGCAGTTACACCTTCGGGGGATTGAACACTGAAGCTTTCTTT.

The chain employs TRBV19 and TRBJ1-5, with D hard to call. This CDR3 region has 12 residues. The germline gives CDR1 LNHDA, CDR2 SQIVND (reference sequence). V lost 9 bases and J 0 bases, leaving 6 bases between the germline ends. The CDR3 region has the DNA TGTGCCAGCTGTTATAGCAATCAGCCCCAGCATTTT. Its protein product is CASCYSNQPQHF. The full variable domain, with the rest looked up from reference TRBV19 and TRBJ1-5, is DGGITQSPKYLFRKEGQNVTLSCEQNLNHDAMYWYRQDPGQGLRLIYYSQIVNDFQKGDIAEGYSVSREKKESFPLTVTSAQKNPTAFYLCASCYSNQPQHFGDGTRLSIL.

The chain links TRBV28 to TRBJ2-5, with TRBD1 matching 8 bases. CDR3 length: 14 residues. V shed 4 bases and J 6 bases; nucleotides not matched to a gene: 7. The germline gives CDR1 MDHEN, CDR2 SYDVKM. The CDR3 protein is CASSSPGQAKTQYF. CDR3 DNA: TGTGCCAGCAGTTCCCCGGGACAGGCAAAGACCCAGTACTTC.

This chain links TRBV6-5 with TRBJ2-2, with a tentative D call TRBD1 (6 bases). Trimming removed 1 base at V and 3 bases at J, with 12 bases between. Germline CDR1 is MNHEY and CDR2 is SVGAGI. The CDR3 has 16 amino acids. The CDR3 sequence: CASSYYRQVHTGELFF. CDR3 DNA sequence: TGTGCCAGCAGTTACTACCGACAGGTCCACACCGGGGAGCTGTTTTTT.

The V and J genes are TRBV7-9 and TRBJ2-5; 9 bases line up with TRBD1. The CDR3 extends over 13 amino acids. J gave up 12 bases and V 4 bases, and 9 bases lay outside the gene matches. CDR1 is SEHNR, CDR2 FQNEAQ, per germline (reference sequence). The CDR3 here is CASSSKTQGAEYF. CDR3 sequence (DNA): TGTGCCAGCAGCTCGAAGACACAGGGGGCGGAGTACTTC.

The J gene is TRBJ2-5, the V gene TRBV6-1; no reliable D call. Germline V gives CDR1 MNHNS, CDR2 SASEGT. V was cut by 0 bases and J by 9 bases, with 8 bases left in between. This CDR3 is 12 amino acids long. The CDR3 DNA sequence: TGTGCCAGCAGTGAAGCTGGCATTGCCCAGTACTTC. Translating it yields CASSEAGIAQYF.

V usage is TRBV18 and J usage is TRBJ1-5, with D hard to call. CDR1 KGHSH and CDR2 LQKENI come from the germline V gene. The CDR3 length is 13 residues. The ends were cut back, 3 bases at V and 3 bases at J, with 6 bases in the middle. CDR3 sequence: CASSPSPNQPQHF. The CDR3 DNA reads as TGTGCCAGCTCACCCTCTCCCAATCAGCCCCAGCATTTT.

This clone was picked up one time. The chain has TRBV9 and TRBJ2-3, with TRBD2 as a possible D gene (5 bases). V was trimmed by 4 bases and J by 0 bases, leaving 12 bases between them. CDR3 size: 15 residues. Per the germline V gene, CDR1 is SGDLS and CDR2 is YYNGEE. CDR3 protein: CASSTDYTSTDTQYF. The CDR3 DNA sequence: TGTGCCAGCAGCACAGACTACACTAGCACAGATACGCAGTATTTT.

The chain links TRBV6-1 to TRBJ1-4; TRBD1 matches at 9 bases. This CDR3 region has 13 residues. V was clipped by 8 bases and J by 4 bases; unmatched bases: 2. Germline values: CDR1 MNHNS, CDR2 SASEGT. The CDR3 spells CASRTGVNEKLFF. In DNA form, the CDR3 reads TGTGCCAGCCGGACAGGGGTTAATGAAAAACTGTTTTTT.

The CDR3: CASSPTGGPHEQYF. The CDR3, as DNA: TGTGCCAGCAGCCCTACGGGAGGGCCACACGAGCAGTACTTC. The V and J genes are TRBV11-2 and TRBJ2-7; 8 nucleotides line up with TRBD2. The CDR3 totals 14 residues. CDR1 is SGHAT, CDR2 FQNNGV, per germline. Germline trimming cut 5 bases from V and 5 bases from J; bases unmatched to any gene: 8.

The chain joins TRBV28 to TRBJ2-7; D not resolved. The CDR3 runs to 14 residues. Per the germline V gene, CDR1 is MDHEN and CDR2 is SYDVKM. Between the trimmed V and J ends, which lost 3 bases and 1 base, there was a span of 10 bases. This CDR3 is CASSFIGESYEQYF. The CDR3 DNA reads TGTGCCAGCAGTTTTATCGGAGAGTCCTACGAGCAGTACTTC.

CDR3 in DNA: TGTGCCAGCTCAACTAGCGGGAGGACGGACTCCTACAATGAGCAGTTCTTC. It yields the protein CASSTSGRTDSYNEQFF. V and J are TRBV18 and TRBJ2-1; 12 bases fit TRBD2. This CDR3 has 17 amino acids. The V segment lost 5 bases and the J segment 0 bases; nucleotides outside the gene matches: 5. The germline CDR1 and CDR2 sequences are KGHSH and LQKENI.

V usage is TRBV6-1 and J usage is TRBJ2-5, with TRBD2 as a possible D gene (6 bases). The germline gives CDR1 MNHNS, CDR2 SASEGT. V lost 4 bases and J 4 bases, leaving 22 bases between the germline ends. The length of the CDR3 is 17 residues. The CDR3 sequence: CASSADLGAGRGETQYF. In nucleotides, the CDR3 is TGTGCCAGCAGTGCTGACCTAGGTGCGGGAAGGGGAGAGACCCAGTACTTC.